The text below deals with one TCR beta chain. What it recognizes is unknown. The PCR contained 60 Vbeta and 13 Jbeta primers. Clones were sequenced by immunoSEQ multiplex PCR, and TCRdb holds only the in-frame ones, with some missing. The table includes 90,000 to 110,000 clones, approximately 83% detected once. The sample originates from a study of cytomegalovirus exposure and HLA in healthy donors. The CDR3 has 14 amino acids. Trimming removed 7 bases from V and 0 bases from J, with 13 bases in between. From germline, CDR1 is SGHNT and CDR2 YYREEE (reference sequence). Whole-study results and caveats: Some V segments, including TRBV6-2 and TRBV6-3, were excluded as indistinguishable. An Asian-associated ancestry cluster reportedly showed fewer N-insertions than the approximately 690-donor mean in a later analysis.

This clonotype was obtained from a young man in good health and CMV-seronegative. The sample comprised PBMCs. V and J are TRBV5-4 and TRBJ2-5; possibly TRBD2 for D (5 bases). In DNA form, the CDR3 reads TGTGCCAGCGGCGGGTTACCAAACCAAGAGACCCAGTACTTC. Its translation: CASGGLPNQETQYF.